This T cell receptor (beta chain) came from a study of blood T cells in healthy people across ages. Sample-barcoded 5' priming and a J-beta primer mix drove a second PCR of about 6 to 11 cycles. TCRdb redid the calling of the 5' RACE reads with MiXCR, one entry per CDR3 protein. Among 800,000 to 950,000 distinct CDR3 sequences listed, 25% to 30% were seen once. This clonotype was counted between two and nine times. Germline loops: CDR1 SGHRS, CDR2 YFSETQ. V shed 5 bases, J shed 5 bases, and the junction held 8 bases outside the gene matches. The CDR3 runs to 14 residues. This sample was shared with a second study, whose subject was T cells of mothers and their children. From that second work: The effect of thymic selection on TCR recombination output is similar between related and unrelated pairs. Related mother and child pairs showed slightly greater overlap (not significant) than unrelated pairs did.

The chain employs TRBV5-1 and TRBJ2-3; TRBD2 matches at 7 bases. Sequenced material: blood. This TCR was sampled from a woman between 40 and 50 years old in good health. As DNA, the CDR3 is TGCGCCAGCAGGCGGGCGGGGGACCAAGATACGCAGTATTTT. It codes for CASRRAGDQDTQYF.